Sequencing of this T cell receptor (beta chain) was carried out in a study of blood T cell repertoires in COVID-19. Study context: PBMCs, B-cell-depleted T cells, or T cells were the source of the cDNA or gDNA that made up the material.

This clone turned up a few times. This table comes from immunoSEQ multiplex PCR, and its TCRdb copy is limited to in-frame clones, with some not included. The table includes 100,000 to 150,000 clones, about four fifths detected once. V lost 6 bases and J lost 0, with 12 bases in between. The CDR3 totals 15 residues. In germline, CDR1 is ENHRY, CDR2 SYGVKD. The chain carries TRBV10-3 and TRBJ1-3; no clear D gene. The TCR comes from a woman in her 50s with acute or convalescent COVID-19. What was sequenced was peripheral blood. The CDR3: CAIRADPSSGNTIYF. The CDR3 bases are TGTGCCATCAGAGCGGATCCAAGCTCTGGAAACACCATATATTTT.